Below are 30 T cell receptor beta chains sequenced from a single sample in a study of lymphopenia after photon versus proton radiotherapy. Sequencing was performed with immunoSEQ multiplex PCR; in TCRdb, only in-frame clones are kept and a portion is missing. The sample holds about 16,000 clones, approximately 86% seen once. The specimen comprised peripheral blood, sampled from a patient treated with proton-based radiotherapy. These receptors all stem from a woman aged 55-70 years with cholangiocarcinoma. Some clones in this sample may be carry-over from other donors' samples.

CDR3: CASSLGGSDTHGYTF. The DNA of the CDR3 is TGCGCCAGCAGCTTGGGGGGCAGCGATACTCATGGCTACACCTTC. The gene calls are TRBV5-1 and TRBJ1-2, with a weak D call TRBD1 (5 bases). Between the trimmed V and J ends, which lost 0 bases and 6 bases, there was a span of 15 bases. This CDR3 is built from 15 residues. Germline lookup yields CDR1 SGHRS and CDR2 YFSETQ. Looking up the rest from reference TRBV5-1 and TRBJ1-2 gives the full variable domain: KAGVTQTPRYLIKTRGQQVTLSCSPISGHRSVSWYQQTPGQGLQFLFEYFSETQRNKGNFPGRFSGRQFSNSRSEMNVSTLELGDSALYLCASSLGGSDTHGYTFGSGTRLTVV.

The chain couples TRBV5-1 to TRBJ1-2, with D possibly matching TRBD1 (5 bases). The V end was cut by 4 bases, the J end by 7 bases, with 20 bases between. The CDR3 extends over 15 amino acids. CDR1 is SGHRS, CDR2 YFSETQ, per germline. In DNA form, the CDR3 reads TGCGCCAGCAGCCTTATGACGGGTGGGGACCTTGGCTACACCTTC. It specifies CASSLMTGGDLGYTF.

The chain combines TRBV5-4 with TRBJ2-5; unclear D gene. CDR3 length equals 15 residues. Germline V gives CDR1 SGHNT, CDR2 YYREEE (reference sequence). V was cut by 5 bases and J by 0 bases, with 14 bases left in between. The CDR3 protein is CASRTVPRDQETQYF. CDR3 nucleotide sequence: TGTGCCAGCAGAACGGTTCCCCGGGACCAAGAGACCCAGTACTTC.

In its sample, this clone was seen a few times. The chain joins TRBV11-2 to TRBJ2-7, with unresolved D. The CDR3 extends over 11 amino acids. CDR1 is SGHAT, CDR2 FQNNGV, per germline. Between the trimmed V and J ends, which lost 3 bases and 9 bases, there was a span of 9 bases. CDR3 protein: CASSFRGLQYF. DNA of the CDR3: TGTGCCAGCAGCTTCCGTGGGTTGCAGTACTTC.

This sequence joins TRBV7-8 and TRBJ2-7; maybe TRBD1 (6 bases). Germline lookup yields CDR1 SGHVS and CDR2 FQNEAQ. V was shortened by 0 bases and J by 0 bases, with 9 bases between the two germline ends. This CDR3 is 15 amino acids long. CDR3 loop: CASSLAGAYSYEQYF. Written as DNA, the CDR3 is TGTGCCAGCAGCTTAGCGGGGGCTTACTCCTACGAGCAGTACTTC.

The chain employs TRBV11-3 and TRBJ2-2; D is perhaps TRBD2 (7 bases). Germline assignment: CDR1 SGHNT and CDR2 YENEEA. This CDR3 has 13 residues. Trimming removed 5 bases from V and 6 bases from J, with 10 bases in between. CDR3 sequence: CASSPGGPGELFF. In nucleotides, the CDR3 is TGTGCCAGCAGCCCGGGGGGCCCCGGGGAGCTGTTTTTT.

V is TRBV7-2 and J is TRBJ2-7, with D unresolved. Germline values: CDR1 SGHTA, CDR2 FQGNSA. The CDR3 has 15 amino acids. The germline V and J ends were trimmed by 5 bases and 4 bases, with 18 bases remaining between them. The CDR3 loop is CASSPERSYIYEQYF. DNA of the CDR3: TGTGCCAGCAGCCCCGAACGGTCATATATATACGAGCAGTACTTC.

The chain carries TRBV19 and TRBJ2-4; 7 bases fit TRBD2. CDR3 length equals 15 residues. CDR1 and CDR2 (germline): LNHDA, SQIVND (reference sequence). J gave up 6 bases and V 7 bases, and 12 bases lay outside the gene matches. The CDR3: CASMEGRASRNIQYF. CDR3 nucleotide sequence: TGTGCCAGTATGGAGGGGAGGGCTAGCCGAAACATTCAGTACTTC.

With respect to this clone: The junction shows a germline mismatch at one end, possibly a read error. V and J are TRBV7-2 and TRBJ2-7; 7 nucleotides line up with TRBD2. The CDR3 loop spans 14 amino acids. Germline V gene data show CDR1 as SGHTA and CDR2 as FQGNSA. The CDR3 reads CASSQMSGGETKTF. The CDR3 bases are TGTGCCAGCAGCCAAATGTCGGGGGGTGAGACCAAAACCTTC. Full variable domain (rest looked up from reference TRBV7-2 and TRBJ2-7): GAGVSQSPSNKVTEKGKDVELRCDPISGHTALYWYRQSLGQGLEFLIYFQGNSAPDKSGLPSDRFSAERTGGSVSTLTIQRTQQEDSAVYLCASSQMSGGETKTFGPGTRLTVT.

A single count supports this clone. The J gene is TRBJ1-5, the V gene TRBV7-8, with a possible D match to TRBD1 (6 bases). V was pared by 2 bases and J by 7 bases, with 15 bases between. Germline assignment: CDR1 SGHVS and CDR2 FQNEAQ. This CDR3 comprises 15 residues. The CDR3 spells CASSLSAGGFQPQHF. CDR3 bases: TGTGCCAGCAGCTTAAGTGCGGGGGGCTTCCAGCCCCAGCATTTT.

The chain couples TRBV6-6 to TRBJ2-7, with TRBD2 identical over 9 bases. Germline values: CDR1 MNHNY, CDR2 SVGAGI (reference sequence). V lost 2 bases and J lost 0; bases outside the gene matches: 5. This CDR3 region has 16 residues. In nucleotides, the CDR3 is TGTGCCAGCAGTTACACCCGACTAGCGGACTCCTACGAGCAGTACTTC. It encodes CASSYTRLADSYEQYF.

The rearrangement uses TRBV27 and TRBJ2-2, with a possible D match to TRBD1 (5 bases). V was trimmed by 2 bases and J by 4 bases, leaving 11 bases between them. CDR1 and CDR2 (germline): MNHEY, SMNVEV (reference sequence). The CDR3 has 15 residues. The CDR3 nucleotides are TGTGCCAGCAGTTTAGTGTTGGGGCCCACCGGGGAGCTGTTTTTT. Its translation is CASSLVLGPTGELFF.

The chain links TRBV27 to TRBJ2-5, with TRBD1 as a possible D gene (7 bases). The V gene's germline CDR1 is MNHEY and CDR2 SMNVEV (reference sequence). There are 15 residues in the CDR3. Trimming shortened V by 6 bases and J by 0 bases, and 14 bases separated the two germline ends. CDR3 region: CASRRDRSYQETQYF. The CDR3 nucleotides are TGTGCCAGCAGGCGGGACAGATCGTACCAAGAGACCCAGTACTTC.

CDR3 sequence reads: CSVGGLGEQYF. The CDR3 DNA reads as TGCAGCGTTGGTGGCCTGGGGGAGCAGTACTTC. The chain carries TRBV29-1 and TRBJ2-7; D ambiguous. Looked up from germline, CDR1 is SQVTM and CDR2 is ANQGSEA. This CDR3 is built from 11 residues. The V end lost 4 bases, the J end lost 7 bases, and 11 bases lay between the germline ends.

The chain combines TRBV10-3 with TRBJ2-3; 9 nucleotides line up with TRBD2. Per the germline V gene, CDR1 is ENHRY and CDR2 is SYGVKD. CDR3 size: 14 residues. The V segment lost 10 bases and the J segment 2 bases; nucleotides outside the gene matches: 7. The CDR3 DNA is TGTGCCACCTCTAGCGGGGACATCACAGATACGCAGTATTTT. As protein: CATSSGDITDTQYF.

This clone appeared a single time. The chain combines TRBV7-8 with TRBJ1-4; TRBD1 matches at 7 bases. CDR1 is SGHVS and CDR2 is FQNEAQ in the germline V gene. This CDR3 contains 15 residues. Germline trimming cut 4 bases from V and 8 bases from J; bases unmatched to any gene: 10. The DNA of the CDR3 is TGTGCCAGCAGCTCAGACAGGGCCGTTGGCGAAAAACTGTTTTTT. Translated, it gives CASSSDRAVGEKLFF.

This clone was seen a single time. The rearrangement uses TRBV11-3 and TRBJ1-1; D is possibly TRBD1 (5 bases). Germline CDR1 SGHNT, CDR2 YENEEA. Trimming took 5 bases from V and 3 from J, leaving 10 bases between them. This CDR3 region has 13 residues. For the CDR3, the DNA is TGTGCCAGCAGCCAGGGCGGGCACACTGAAGCTTTCTTT. Amino acids: CASSQGGHTEAFF.

This chain uses TRBV2 with TRBJ1-2; the match to TRBD1 covers 8 bases. V gave up 6 bases and J gave up 5 bases; unmatched junction bases: 5. There are 13 residues in the CDR3. CDR1 SNHLY and CDR2 FYNNEI come from the germline V gene. The CDR3 DNA is TGTGCCAGCAGGCAGGACAGGGAATATGGCTACACCTTC. Its protein product is CASRQDREYGYTF.

This chain uses TRBV11-3 with TRBJ2-7; no reliable D call. V shed 4 bases and J shed 2 bases, with 9 bases lying between them. This CDR3 comprises 13 residues. CDR1 and CDR2 (germline): SGHNT, YENEEA. As DNA, the CDR3 is TGTGCCAGCAGCTCCAGGACGGCCTACGAGCAGTACTTC. Translating gives CASSSRTAYEQYF.

The chain employs TRBV5-1 and TRBJ2-1; unclear D gene. The CDR3 is 15 residues long. V dropped 0 bases and J dropped 5 bases, with 12 bases sitting between them. Germline values: CDR1 SGHRS, CDR2 YFSETQ. The CDR3 here is CASSLAPTSNNEQFF. DNA of the CDR3: TGCGCCAGCAGCTTGGCTCCTACAAGTAACAATGAGCAGTTCTTC.

V gene TRBV4-2 combines with J gene TRBJ2-7, with 9 bases identical to TRBD2. Germline values: CDR1 LGHNA, CDR2 YNFKEQ. Trimming at V came to 0 bases and at J to 3 bases, leaving 6 bases not matched to a gene. The CDR3 has 16 amino acids. The CDR3 reads CASSQDISGGYYEQYF. CDR3 DNA sequence: TGTGCCAGCAGCCAAGACATTAGCGGGGGCTACTACGAGCAGTACTTC.

The V and J genes are TRBV11-3 and TRBJ2-1, with D unclear. V gave up 1 base and J gave up 5 bases, with 3 bases separating them. The germline V gene encodes CDR1 SGHNT and CDR2 YENEEA. The CDR3 extends over 12 amino acids. The CDR3 is CASSLVNNEQFF. The CDR3 nucleotides are TGTGCCAGCAGCTTAGTAAACAATGAGCAGTTCTTC.

The chain carries TRBV11-2 and TRBJ2-2; D ambiguous. The V end was cut by 1 base, the J end by 7 bases, with 1 base between. Looked up from germline, CDR1 is SGHAT and CDR2 is FQNNGV. The CDR3 covers 11 residues. CDR3 amino acids: CASSLVGELFF. CDR3 sequence (DNA): TGTGCCAGCAGCTTAGTCGGGGAGCTGTTTTTT.

The V call is TRBV6-5, the J call TRBJ1-5; a weak D match, TRBD1 (5 bases). The CDR3 totals 15 residues. From germline, CDR1 is MNHEY and CDR2 SVGAGI. The V end was cut by 5 bases, the J end by 1 base, with 12 bases between. The CDR3: CASSGGRESNQPQHF. The CDR3 DNA reads TGTGCCAGCAGTGGGGGTCGGGAAAGCAATCAGCCCCAGCATTTT.

This chain links TRBV5-4 with TRBJ2-5; 8 positions agree with TRBD2. Losses at the gene ends were 0 bases for V and 4 bases for J; bases not matched to a gene: 2. The germline CDR1 and CDR2 sequences are SGHNT and YYREEE (reference sequence). CDR3 length equals 14 residues. CDR3 protein: CASSLGGGLETQYF. CDR3 sequence (DNA): TGTGCCAGCAGCTTGGGCGGGGGGCTAGAGACCCAGTACTTC. Supplemented by reference TRBV5-4 and TRBJ2-5, the full variable domain reads ETGVTQSPTHLIKTRGQQVTLRCSSQSGHNTVSWYQQALGQGPQFIFQYYREEENGRGNFPPRFSGLQFPNYSSELNVNALELDDSALYLCASSLGGGLETQYFGPGTRLLVL.

A note on this clone: An end of the junction differs from the germline gene, which may be a read error. V and J are TRBV2 and TRBJ1-4; TRBD1 matches 7 bases. Germline V gene data show CDR1 as SNHLY and CDR2 as FYNNEI. The CDR3 has 15 residues. The CDR3 nucleotides are TGTGCCAGCAAGGGAGGAGACAGGGATAATGGAAAACTGTTTTTT. Protein: CASKGGDRDNGKLFF.

V is TRBV15 and J is TRBJ1-5, with 7 bases lining up with TRBD1. V lost 1 base and J lost 1; bases outside the gene matches: 4. The CDR3 is 16 residues long. Germline CDR1 LNHNV, CDR2 YYDKDF (reference sequence). In DNA form, the CDR3 reads TGTGCCACCAGCAGAGTTCTGACAGGGAGCAATCAGCCCCAGCATTTT. It encodes CATSRVLTGSNQPQHF.

The chain has TRBV21-1 and TRBJ1-6; the table's D call, TRBD1, was not checked against the DNA. TRBV21-1 is listed as a pseudogene. This CDR3 has 16 amino acids. Here the CDR3 DNA reads TGTGCCAGCAGCAAATTACAGAGCTCCTATAATTCACCCCTCCACTTT. It is translated as CASSKLQSSYNSPLHF.

In its sample, this clone was seen a few times. The rearrangement links TRBV29-1 to TRBJ2-7; the D gene is possibly TRBD1 (6 bases). Trimming removed 8 bases at V and 3 bases at J, with 14 bases between. Germline-derived CDR1 and CDR2 are SQVTM and ANQGSEA. The CDR3 covers 12 residues. This chain's CDR3 is CSTLGADYEQYF. The CDR3 DNA sequence: TGCAGCACCCTGGGGGCCGACTACGAGCAGTACTTC.

The rearrangement joins TRBV4-1 to TRBJ2-5, with D possibly being TRBD2 (7 bases). This CDR3 has 17 residues. Germline-derived CDR1 and CDR2 are MGHRA and YSYEKL. V lost 3 bases and J lost 3, with 20 bases in between. CDR3 in amino acids: CASSQYTGGARKETQYF. The CDR3 nucleotides are TGCGCCAGCAGCCAGTACACTGGGGGGGCACGGAAAGAGACCCAGTACTTC.